These 17 T cell receptor beta chains were all obtained from the same sample, sequenced in a study of blood T cell repertoires in COVID-19. TCRdb keeps only in-frame clones here, not all; method: immunoSEQ multiplex PCR. In the table there are over 85,000 clones, 85% of which are singletons. Sample: peripheral blood. These receptors all come from an elderly man with acute or convalescent COVID-19.

The chain recombines TRBV9 with TRBJ2-2; the D gene is possibly TRBD1 (6 bases). Trimming stripped 4 bases from V and 5 bases from J, with 15 bases between. Germline assignment: CDR1 SGDLS and CDR2 YYNGEE. The CDR3 sequence is 15 residues long. Here the CDR3 DNA reads TGTGCCAGCAGCACCCCCACAGGGATAACCGGGGAGCTGTTTTTT. It translates to CASSTPTGITGELFF. The full variable domain, its missing parts supplied by reference TRBV9 and TRBJ2-2, is DSGVTQTPKHLITATGQRVTLRCSPRSGDLSVYWYQQSLDQGLQFLIQYYNGEERAKGNILERFSAQQFPDLHSELNLSSLELGDSALYFCASSTPTGITGELFFGEGSRLTVL.

The V gene is TRBV15, the J gene TRBJ1-5; D is perhaps TRBD1 (6 bases). Deletions cut 5 bases from V and 1 base from J, with 21 bases between. Germline V CDR1 and CDR2: LNHNV, YYDKDF (reference sequence). The CDR3 contains 18 residues. CDR3 DNA: TGTGCCACCAGCCAGGGAAGGCAGGGGTTTTTGAGCAATCAGCCCCAGCATTTT. Protein: CATSQGRQGFLSNQPQHF.

This chain uses TRBV7-3 with TRBJ2-5; 13 bases fit TRBD2. Per germline, CDR1 SGHTA and CDR2 FQGTGA. V lost 5 bases, J lost 4 bases, and 10 bases stayed unmatched. The CDR3 totals 17 residues. CDR3: CASSHGLAGVRGETQYF. The CDR3 nucleotides are TGTGCCAGCAGCCACGGACTAGCGGGAGTAAGAGGAGAGACCCAGTACTTC.

This chain uses TRBV6-2 or TRBV6-3 with TRBJ1-1; D unresolved. Germline assignment: CDR1 MNHEY and CDR2 SVGEGT. CDR3 length equals 11 residues. With 6 bases removed from V and 7 bases from J, the gap between germline ends came to 9 bases. This chain's CDR3 is CASSRTDEAFF. The DNA of the CDR3 is TGTGCCAGCAGCCGAACAGATGAAGCTTTCTTT.

This sequence joins TRBV6-2 or TRBV6-3 and TRBJ1-2; TRBD1 aligns across 9 bases. The V segment lost 3 bases and the J segment 4 bases; nucleotides outside the gene matches: 15. The germline V gene encodes CDR1 MNHEY and CDR2 SVGEGT. There are 18 residues in the CDR3. The DNA for the CDR3 is TGTGCCAGCAGTTATCCCCCCGAACAGGGGGCGTTTAGCTATGGCTACACCTTC. This codes for CASSYPPEQGAFSYGYTF.

V gene TRBV19 combines with J gene TRBJ1-4, with TRBD1 matching over 9 bases. CDR3 length: 14 amino acids. Germline values: CDR1 LNHDA, CDR2 SQIVND (reference sequence). J lost 7 bases, V lost 6 bases, and 6 bases had no gene match. In nucleotides, the CDR3 is TGTGCCAGTAGGAACAGGGGGCGCAGTGAAAAACTGTTTTTT. Its translation is CASRNRGRSEKLFF.

The chain employs TRBV7-2 and TRBJ2-7, with TRBD2 matching 10 bases. Per the germline V gene, CDR1 is SGHTA and CDR2 is FQGNSA. The CDR3 contains 16 residues. J lost 0 bases, V lost 2 bases, and 4 bases had no gene match. CDR3 DNA: TGTGCCAGCAGCTTAAGAGCGGGGGGGGACTCCTACGAGCAGTACTTC. Translating it yields CASSLRAGGDSYEQYF.

This clone was detected a few times. The chain links TRBV28 to TRBJ1-3; no clear D. The CDR3 extends over 10 amino acids. From germline, CDR1 is MDHEN and CDR2 SYDVKM. V was trimmed by 6 bases and J by 9 bases, leaving 6 bases between them. The DNA of the CDR3 is TGTGCCAGCAGCTCTACCACCATATATTTT. It codes for CASSSTTIYF.

This chain uses TRBV10-3 with TRBJ2-1; TRBD2 aligns across 10 bases. Germline CDR1 is ENHRY and CDR2 is SYGVKD. The trim removed 4 bases at V and 8 bases at J, leaving 8 bases unmatched. The CDR3 runs 15 residues. The CDR3 reads CAISVQSGRAYEQFF. CDR3 DNA: TGTGCCATCAGTGTTCAAAGCGGGAGGGCCTATGAGCAGTTCTTC.

The V and J genes are TRBV10-3 and TRBJ1-2; D remains ambiguous. V lost 5 bases, J lost 8 bases, and 12 bases lay in between. Germline values: CDR1 ENHRY, CDR2 SYGVKD. CDR3 size: 12 residues. CDR3 in amino acids: CAISTDPLGYTF. The CDR3 region has the DNA TGTGCCATCAGTACCGATCCACTGGGCTACACCTTC.

The chain couples TRBV5-1 to TRBJ2-7, with 10 bases matching TRBD1. The V gene's germline CDR1 is SGHRS and CDR2 YFSETQ. V shed 1 base and J 11 bases; nucleotides not matched to a gene: 9. The CDR3 extends over 14 amino acids. The CDR3 here is CASSLSSSGTGEYF. The CDR3 DNA is TGCGCCAGCAGCTTGTCTAGTTCGGGGACAGGGGAGTACTTC.

The chain recombines TRBV27 with TRBJ2-6; TRBD1 matches at 9 bases. V dropped 4 bases and J dropped 0; count of bases not matched to a gene: 7. The CDR3 has 18 residues. CDR1 and CDR2 (germline): MNHEY, SMNVEV (reference sequence). The CDR3 is CASSSPDRGYSGANVLTF. The CDR3 DNA sequence: TGTGCCAGCAGTTCCCCGGACAGGGGATACTCTGGGGCCAACGTCCTGACTTTC.

This chain joins TRBV28 and TRBJ2-5; tentative D call: TRBD2 (7 bases). The V gene's germline CDR1 is MDHEN and CDR2 SYDVKM. The CDR3 sequence is 16 residues long. Trimming cost V 5 bases and J 1 base, with 17 bases left between them. The CDR3, as DNA: TGTGCCAGCAGTAGCGGGGCAGGGGACTTCCAAGAGACCCAGTACTTC. This codes for CASSSGAGDFQETQYF.

This sequence joins TRBV6-6 and TRBJ1-6; maybe TRBD1 (6 bases). Germline CDR1 and CDR2: MNHNY and SVGAGI (reference sequence). Trimming cost V 11 bases and J 5 bases, with 10 bases left between them. The CDR3 sequence is 12 residues long. The CDR3 nucleotides are TGTGCCTCATACAGGGATAATTCACCCCTCCACTTT. Translation: CASYRDNSPLHF.

The gene calls are TRBV11-3 and TRBJ2-7; 7 nucleotides agree with TRBD1. Germline V lookup: CDR1 SGHNT, CDR2 YENEEA. The J segment lost 7 bases and the V segment lost 5 bases, leaving 8 bases of the junction unmatched. The CDR3 loop spans 13 amino acids. As DNA, the CDR3 is TGTGCCAGCAGCCGTAGGGACAGCTTAGAGCAGTACTTC. This sequence encodes CASSRRDSLEQYF.

This chain connects TRBV28 to TRBJ2-4; no definite D call. The V and J ends lost 4 bases and 7 bases respectively, with 23 bases between them. In germline, CDR1 is MDHEN, CDR2 SYDVKM. This CDR3 is 17 amino acids long. CDR3 protein: CASSSYPGSLGRNIQYF. The CDR3 DNA is TGTGCCAGCAGTTCATACCCCGGGTCACTCGGTCGGAACATTCAGTACTTC.

This chain connects TRBV30 to TRBJ1-6, with a tentative D call TRBD1 (5 bases). Trimming cost V 1 base and J 7 bases, with 14 bases left between them. From germline, CDR1 is GTSNPN and CDR2 SVGIG (reference sequence). This CDR3 spans 15 amino acids. The CDR3 nucleotides read TGTGCCTGGAGTGCCGGCGGGGGAGGAAATTCACCCCTCCACTTT. The encoded protein is CAWSAGGGGNSPLHF.